The 6 T cell receptor beta chains given below trace back to one sample, sequenced in a study of T cell repertoires in aging, cancer and after chemotherapy. Rearranged V-D-J TRB sequences were amplified with a mixed TRB-A/B primer pool. Using its own MiXCR run on the multiplex PCR reads, TCRdb lists one record per CDR3 protein. This sample has 1,900 or so distinct CDR3 sequences, with less than 70% found just once. The template was genomic DNA from peripheral blood, not RNA. The specimen was blood. These receptor sequences come from a human donor with a solid tumor.

The CDR3 spells CATSRDRGETTEAFF. As DNA, the CDR3 is TGTGCCACCAGCAGAGATCGCGGGGAGACCACTGAAGCTTTCTTT. The V gene is TRBV15, the J gene TRBJ1-1; D remains ambiguous. CDR1 LNHNV and CDR2 YYDKDF come from the germline V gene (reference sequence). The V gene lost 0 bases and the J gene lost 4 bases, with 12 bases spanning the gap. The CDR3 sequence is 15 residues long.

This clonotype was seen once. The chain's CDR3 is CASAGYSNQPQHF. The CDR3 region has the DNA TGTGCCAGTGCTGGCTATAGCAATCAGCCCCAGCATTTT. The chain recombines TRBV7-3 with TRBJ1-5; no reliable D call. The CDR3 extends over 13 amino acids. V shed 9 bases and J shed 0 bases, with 9 bases lying between them. Germline CDR1 and CDR2: SGHTA and FQGTGA. The whole variable domain, remainder taken from reference TRBV7-3 and TRBJ1-5, is GAGVSQTPSNKVTEKGKYVELRCDPISGHTALYWYRQSLGQGPEFLIYFQGTGAADDSGLPNDRFFAVRPEGSVSTLKIQRTERGDSAVYLCASAGYSNQPQHFGDGTRLSIL.

This clonotype was observed once. The CDR3 region is CASSLTGGEVDEQFF. DNA of the CDR3: TGTGCCAGCAGCTTAACCGGCGGGGAAGTAGATGAGCAGTTCTTC. The J gene is TRBJ2-1, the V gene TRBV7-3; TRBD2 is a possible D gene (6 bases). V was cut by 0 bases and J by 8 bases, with 14 bases left in between. This CDR3 contains 15 residues. CDR1 is SGHTA and CDR2 is FQGTGA in the germline V gene.

The genes are TRBV6-2 or TRBV6-3 and TRBJ1-5, with 7 bases fitting TRBD1. The CDR3 length is 15 residues. Germline CDR1 reads MNHEY; CDR2 reads SVGEGT. V dropped 3 bases and J dropped 2; count of bases not matched to a gene: 4. The CDR3 DNA is TGTGCCAGCAGTTATCCAGGGGGGGGCAATCAGCCCCAGCATTTT. Translation: CASSYPGGGNQPQHF.

The V gene is TRBV10-3, the J gene TRBJ2-2; 12 bases line up with TRBD2. J was trimmed by 11 bases and V by 6 bases; bases with no gene match: 13. Germline CDR1 and CDR2: ENHRY and SYGVKD. The CDR3 consists of 16 residues. The DNA for the CDR3 is TGTGCCATCAGAGCTAGCGGGAGGGCCTGGACCGAAGAGCTGTTTTTT. This sequence encodes CAIRASGRAWTEELFF.

This clonotype was picked up one time. The DNA for the CDR3 is TGTGCTTCAAGCTCCTACAATGAGCAGTTCTTC. Its translation: CASSSYNEQFF. V gene TRBV30 combines with J gene TRBJ2-1, with unresolved D. The CDR3 spans 11 residues. Germline V gives CDR1 GTSNPN, CDR2 SVGIG (reference sequence).